Listed here is a single TCR beta chain. Its matching antigen is unknown. Assay used: immunoSEQ multiplex PCR; TCRdb lists only in-frame clones, some missing. The sample has under 25,000 clones; less than 90% are singletons. These data come from a study of T cell responses to AZD1222 COVID-19 vaccine. Findings of the study overall: All repertoire sampling was performed exclusively after the peak T cell response. Baseline serology detected seropositivity in only 5 to 7 AZD1222 recipients. Nearly half of the spike-specific TCRs reportedly recognize variant regions that carry no mutations.

Germline V CDR1 and CDR2: SGHTA, FQGNSA. The CDR3 runs 15 residues. V was pared by 5 bases and J by 0 bases, with 3 bases of the junction left unmatched. Material: peripheral blood, obtained 28 days after the second AZD1222 dose. The clonotype originates from an adult who received the AZD1222 COVID-19 vaccine. The genes are TRBV7-2 and TRBJ2-1; 8 nucleotides agree with TRBD2. The CDR3 DNA sequence: TGTGCCAGCAGCCTCAGCGGGAGCTCCTACAATGAGCAGTTCTTC. As protein: CASSLSGSSYNEQFF.